The table lists the clone carrying this T cell receptor (beta chain) with a count of one. Its antigen is as yet unknown. Sequenced by immunoSEQ multiplex PCR; TCRdb stores in-frame clones only, minus some. Of tens of thousands of clones in the sample, nearly 95% were seen once. This sample was included in a study of OX40 agonist ivuxolimab in advanced cancers. The V segment lost 5 bases and the J segment 3 bases; nucleotides outside the gene matches: 5. Germline CDR1 and CDR2: SQVTM and ANQGSEA. This CDR3 region has 13 residues. General observations from the study: Low levels of normalized T-cell clonal expansion also appeared in some nonresponders. Partial responders at 0.1-3.0 mg/kg showed near-lowest clonal expansion.

The chain joins TRBV29-1 to TRBJ1-2, with 8 bases identical to TRBD1. The TCR sequence derives from an adult with an advanced solid tumor such as melanoma, head and neck, liver or kidney cancer. The sequencing here drew on CD4+ or CD8+ T cells sorted from blood, taken in a trial of the OX40 agonist ivuxolimab. CDR3 sequence: CSVHNRGDYGYTF. The CDR3 bases are TGCAGCGTTCATAACAGGGGGGACTATGGCTACACCTTC.